These T cell receptor beta chains were read from a single sample in a study of blood T cell repertoires in COVID-19. The table came from immunoSEQ multiplex PCR; TCRdb's copy has only in-frame clones and leaves some out. The sample yields some 150,000 clones, about 79% seen once. Sample: peripheral blood. These receptors all stem from a woman aged 55-69 years with acute or convalescent COVID-19. CDR3s include the opening cysteine and the closing phenylalanine or tryptophan. A D gene is named only where the DNA matches it firmly. Size is omitted from some rows. Given values are once, few, many or a class for expanded clones.

v_gene	abundance	j_gene	d_gene	CDR3aa	CDR3nt
TRBV6-5	once	TRBJ1-5	TRBD1	CASRGDRVDAQHF	TGTGCCAGCAGGGGGGACAGGGTCGACGCCCAGCATTTT
TRBV21-1	NA	TRBJ1-5	NA	CASSGQDDRGCQPQHF	TGTGCCAGCAGCGGGCAAGATGACAGGGGCTGTCAGCCCCAGCATTTT
TRBV5-1	once	TRBJ2-7	TRBD1	CASSDRTGGLYEQYF	TGCGCCAGCAGCGATCGGACAGGGGGGCTCTACGAGCAGTACTTC
TRBV6-2/TRBV6-3	once	TRBJ2-1	TRBD2	CASSTTLAGTYNEQFF	TGTGCCAGCAGCACAACACTAGCGGGGACATACAATGAGCAGTTCTTC
TRBV30	NA	TRBJ1-4	TRBD1	CAWSWGTGGEKLFF	TGTGCCTGGAGCTGGGGGACAGGGGGTGAAAAACTGTTTTTT
TRBV19	NA	TRBJ1-2	NA	CASSTPWAQDYGYTF	TGTGCCAGTAGTACCCCGTGGGCCCAGGACTATGGCTACACCTTC
TRBV5-6	NA	TRBJ2-1	TRBD2	CASSLGVTSGGPRYNEQFF	TGTGCCAGCAGCTTGGGAGTTACTAGCGGGGGACCTCGTTACAATGAGCAGTTCTTC
TRBV2	NA	TRBJ1-5	TRBD1	CASRGTVSNQPQHF	TGTGCCAGCAGGGGGACAGTAAGCAATCAGCCCCAGCATTTT
TRBV3-1/TRBV3-2	once	TRBJ1-5	TRBD1	CASSQTGDGNQPQHF	TGTGCCAGCAGCCAAACAGGGGATGGCAATCAGCCCCAGCATTTT
TRBV15	NA	TRBJ1-4	TRBD1	CATSRDSTGDEKLFF	TGTGCCACCAGCAGAGATAGCACAGGGGATGAAAAACTGTTTTTT
TRBV30	NA	TRBJ1-6	TRBD1	CAWTGTGSTPLHF	TGTGCCTGGACTGGGACAGGGTCGACACCCCTCCACTTT
TRBV18	NA	TRBJ2-5	NA	CASSPPRALSFPGQETQYF	TGTGCCAGCTCTCCGCCCCGGGCGTTATCCTTCCCGGGACAAGAGACCCAGTACTTC
TRBV7-9	NA	TRBJ2-5	TRBD1	CASSSRQGVMEETQYF	TGTGCCAGCAGCTCCAGACAGGGGGTAATGGAGGAGACCCAGTACTTC
TRBV19	NA	TRBJ2-3	TRBD2	CASSINGGAWDTQYF	TGTGCCAGTAGTATAAACGGGGGGGCCTGGGATACGCAGTATTTT
TRBV7-8	NA	TRBJ1-3	NA	CASSRDSSGNTIYF	TGTGCCAGCAGCCGAGACAGTTCTGGAAACACCATATATTTT
TRBV7-2	few	TRBJ2-7	TRBD2	CASTHGGFTYEQYF	TGTGCCAGCACCCACGGGGGGTTTACCTACGAGCAGTACTTC
TRBV7-3	NA	TRBJ2-1	TRBD2	CASSLGLAGVNEQFF	TGTGCCAGCAGCTTGGGACTAGCGGGGGTCAATGAGCAGTTCTTC
TRBV21-1	few	TRBJ2-2	NA	CASSRCKSPADGNTGELFF	TGTGCCAGCAGCAGGTGTAAATCCCCAGCGGACGGGAACACCGGGGAGCTGTTTTTT
TRBV5-6	NA	TRBJ1-1	NA	CASSFLYSGHMNTEAFF	TGTGCCAGCAGCTTCTTATATTCGGGACACATGAACACTGAAGCTTTCTTT
TRBV6-5	NA	TRBJ1-6	NA	CASSLQGDSNSPLHF	TGTGCCAGCAGTTTACAGGGTGATAGTAATTCACCCCTCCACTTT
TRBV19	NA	TRBJ2-5	TRBD1	CASSSTGPSIETQYF	TGTGCCAGTAGTTCGACAGGGCCTTCTATCGAGACCCAGTACTTC
TRBV6-1	NA	TRBJ1-6	NA	CASSDRTDSSYNSPLHF	TGTGCCAGCAGTGATAGGACAGACAGCTCCTATAATTCACCCCTCCACTTT
TRBV2	once	TRBJ1-1	NA	CASSENLANSEAFF	TGTGCCAGCAGTGAAAACCTGGCGAACAGTGAAGCTTTCTTT
TRBV12-3/TRBV12-4	NA	TRBJ1-2	NA	CASSLVTRGYTF	TGTGCCAGCAGTTTAGTGACTCGCGGCTACACCTTC
TRBV5-1	NA	TRBJ1-3	TRBD1	CASSLVPGQGKSGNTIYF	TGCGCCAGCAGCTTGGTTCCGGGACAGGGTAAATCTGGAAACACCATATATTTT
TRBV3-1/TRBV3-2	NA	TRBJ1-1	NA	CASSQELPGAEAFF	TGTGCCAGCAGCCAAGAGCTCCCGGGGGCTGAAGCTTTCTTT
TRBV6-5	NA	TRBJ1-2	TRBD1	CASYRGNYGYTF	TGTGCCAGTTACAGGGGGAACTATGGCTACACCTTC
TRBV6-5	few	TRBJ1-4	TRBD1	CASTGQGWANEKLFF	TGTGCCAGCACCGGACAGGGTTGGGCTAATGAAAAACTGTTTTTT
TRBV11-2	NA	TRBJ1-5	TRBD1	CASSDPGTGSYQPQHF	TGTGCCAGCAGCGACCCCGGGACAGGGAGTTATCAGCCCCAGCATTTT
TRBV10-3	NA	TRBJ2-7	TRBD2	CAISEGGTSGGDFAYEQYF	TGTGCCATCAGTGAGGGCGGGACTAGCGGGGGGGATTTCGCCTACGAGCAGTACTTC
TRBV6-5	NA	TRBJ2-7	TRBD2	CASSYSAGGAYEQYF	TGTGCCAGCAGTTACTCGGCGGGGGGAGCCTACGAGCAGTACTTC
TRBV6-6	NA	TRBJ2-1	NA	CASSYRVSLGDNEQFF	TGTGCCAGCAGTTACCGCGTAAGCCTAGGGGACAATGAGCAGTTCTTC
TRBV7-3	NA	TRBJ2-3	TRBD2	CASSFTLAGAGTDTQYF	TGTGCCAGCAGCTTCACCTTAGCGGGGGCCGGCACAGATACGCAGTATTTT
TRBV11-1	NA	TRBJ2-1	TRBD2	CASSIIAGRTNVEQFF	TGTGCCAGCAGCATAATAGCGGGACGTACTAATGTTGAGCAGTTCTTC
TRBV12-3/TRBV12-4	NA	TRBJ1-5	NA	CASSPIGTRPQHF	TGTGCCAGCAGCCCCATTGGGACACGGCCCCAGCATTTT
TRBV19	NA	TRBJ1-5	NA	CASRTVSRGNQPQHF	TGTGCCAGTAGGACCGTGTCTAGAGGGAATCAGCCCCAGCATTTT